This is a list of T cell receptor beta chains from one sample in a study of OX40 agonist ivuxolimab in advanced cancers. Using immunoSEQ multiplex PCR, the repertoire was profiled, and TCRdb retains in-frame clones only, with some absent. The sample contains 60,000 or so clones, around 87% of which appear only once. The starting material was CD4+ or CD8+ T cells sorted from blood, obtained in a trial of the OX40 agonist ivuxolimab. The receptor source for this set is an adult with an advanced solid tumor such as melanoma, head and neck, liver or kidney cancer. Each CDR3 is given with its conserved first and last residue. Fields, in order: CDR3 DNA, CDR3 protein, V gene, D gene, clone size, J gene. A D gene is named only where the DNA matches it firmly. Some rows have no size entry. The others give once, few or many, or a class for an expanded clone.

CDR3nt: TGTGCCAGCATGGGCCGGGGACTTCCCTACACTGAAGCTTTCTTT
CDR3aa: CASMGRGLPYTEAFF
v_gene: TRBV6-5
d_gene: NA
abundance: NA
j_gene: TRBJ1-1

CDR3nt: TGTGCCAGCAGGATAGAGGGACACAACACCGGGGAGCTGTTTTTT
CDR3aa: CASRIEGHNTGELFF
v_gene: TRBV6-6
d_gene: NA
abundance: once
j_gene: TRBJ2-2

CDR3nt: TGCAGTGCCCCGGGGGGAACACCCCTCCACTTT
CDR3aa: CSAPGGTPLHF
v_gene: TRBV20-1
d_gene: NA
abundance: NA
j_gene: TRBJ1-6

CDR3nt: TGTGCCAGTAGTATGAGCGGGACAGTGAACACTGAAGCTTTCTTT
CDR3aa: CASSMSGTVNTEAFF
v_gene: TRBV19
d_gene: TRBD1
abundance: NA
j_gene: TRBJ1-1

CDR3nt: TGTGCCAGCATCCAAGAGGGACCCTACGAGCAGTACTTC
CDR3aa: CASIQEGPYEQYF
v_gene: TRBV21-1
d_gene: NA
abundance: NA
j_gene: TRBJ2-7

CDR3nt: TGTGCCAGCAGCTTGGTGTCTACAAATGAGCAGTTCTTC
CDR3aa: CASSLVSTNEQFF
v_gene: TRBV5-6
d_gene: NA
abundance: NA
j_gene: TRBJ2-1

CDR3nt: TGTGCCAGCGGTTACGGCGGGGCGCGCGAGCAGTACTTC
CDR3aa: CASGYGGAREQYF
v_gene: TRBV6-5
d_gene: NA
abundance: NA
j_gene: TRBJ2-7

CDR3nt: TGTGCCAGTAGTATTCAGGGGCCCAGCGAGCAGTACTTC
CDR3aa: CASSIQGPSEQYF
v_gene: TRBV19
d_gene: NA
abundance: NA
j_gene: TRBJ2-7

CDR3nt: TGTGCCAGCAGCTTGGTCGCCCTGGGGGAAATGACTTATGGTGAGCAGTTCTTC
CDR3aa: CASSLVALGEMTYGEQFF
v_gene: TRBV5-6
d_gene: NA
abundance: NA
j_gene: TRBJ2-1

CDR3nt: TGTGCCAGCAGCCAAGATCCCGGGAATGGAAACACCATATATTTT
CDR3aa: CASSQDPGNGNTIYF
v_gene: TRBV4-2
d_gene: NA
abundance: NA
j_gene: TRBJ1-3

CDR3nt: TGTGCCAGCAGCTTACAGGGGCTCTCTGACAATGAGCAGTTCTTC
CDR3aa: CASSLQGLSDNEQFF
v_gene: TRBV7-3
d_gene: NA
abundance: once
j_gene: TRBJ2-1

CDR3nt: TGTGCCAGCAGCTTGTGGGGGGGTTCCACAGATACGCAGTATTTT
CDR3aa: CASSLWGGSTDTQYF
v_gene: TRBV5-6
d_gene: TRBD2
abundance: NA
j_gene: TRBJ2-3

CDR3nt: TGTGCCAGCAAACAGGGGGCGCCGGACACCGGGGAGCTGTTTTTT
CDR3aa: CASKQGAPDTGELFF
v_gene: TRBV7-3
d_gene: TRBD1
abundance: NA
j_gene: TRBJ2-2

CDR3nt: TGTGCCATCAGTGAGAGGCCCAGGGGAACGGATCAGCCCCAGCATTTT
CDR3aa: CAISERPRGTDQPQHF
v_gene: TRBV10-3
d_gene: NA
abundance: NA
j_gene: TRBJ1-5

CDR3nt: TGTGCCAGCAGCCGCTTCGGTGGGGAGCTGTTTTTT
CDR3aa: CASSRFGGELFF
v_gene: TRBV14
d_gene: NA
abundance: NA
j_gene: TRBJ2-2

CDR3nt: TGTGCCAGCAGCTTAGCGTACACAGTTCAAGAGACCCAGTACTTC
CDR3aa: CASSLAYTVQETQYF
v_gene: TRBV7-6
d_gene: NA
abundance: once
j_gene: TRBJ2-5

CDR3nt: TGTGCCAGCAGTGAACTAGCGGGAGTTACCGGGGAGCTGTTTTTT
CDR3aa: CASSELAGVTGELFF
v_gene: TRBV6-4
d_gene: TRBD2
abundance: NA
j_gene: TRBJ2-2

CDR3nt: TGTGCCAGCAGCCGCCTCAATCAGCCCCAGCATTTT
CDR3aa: CASSRLNQPQHF
v_gene: TRBV28
d_gene: NA
abundance: NA
j_gene: TRBJ1-5

CDR3nt: TGTGCCATCAAAGAAGGTTCGAACACTGAAGCTTTCTTT
CDR3aa: CAIKEGSNTEAFF
v_gene: TRBV10-3
d_gene: NA
abundance: NA
j_gene: TRBJ1-1

CDR3nt: TGTGCCAGCAGCTCCAAGGGGGGCGTGGAGACCCAGTACTTC
CDR3aa: CASSSKGGVETQYF
v_gene: TRBV5-4
d_gene: NA
abundance: few
j_gene: TRBJ2-5

CDR3nt: TGTGCCAGCAGCTTAGTCTCAACTACAGGCAGGAGTTCAGCTTTCTTT
CDR3aa: CASSLVSTTGRSSAFF
v_gene: TRBV7-2
d_gene: NA
abundance: NA
j_gene: TRBJ1-1

CDR3nt: TGTGCCAGCAGCAGAGAGACAGGAAGGAATGAGCAGTTCTTC
CDR3aa: CASSRETGRNEQFF
v_gene: TRBV28
d_gene: NA
abundance: NA
j_gene: TRBJ2-1

CDR3nt: TGTGCCAGCAGCCAAGATAGGACGCACGGGAAACTGTTTTTT
CDR3aa: CASSQDRTHGKLFF
v_gene: TRBV4-2
d_gene: NA
abundance: NA
j_gene: TRBJ1-4

CDR3nt: TGTGCCACCAGCAGAGAGGTTTTTTCAGATACGCAGTATTTT
CDR3aa: CATSREVFSDTQYF
v_gene: TRBV15
d_gene: NA
abundance: few
j_gene: TRBJ2-3

CDR3nt: TGTGCCAGCAGCTTGGGGCAGGGTTTCACTGAAGCTTTCTTT
CDR3aa: CASSLGQGFTEAFF
v_gene: TRBV5-4
d_gene: NA
abundance: NA
j_gene: TRBJ1-1

CDR3nt: TGTGCCAGCACCGAAACCTCGGCATCAGATACGCAGTATTTT
CDR3aa: CASTETSASDTQYF
v_gene: TRBV7-9
d_gene: NA
abundance: NA
j_gene: TRBJ2-3

CDR3nt: TGCAGCTTTTCGACTAGCGGGAGAACGCAGTTCTTC
CDR3aa: CSFSTSGRTQFF
v_gene: TRBV29-1
d_gene: TRBD2
abundance: NA
j_gene: TRBJ2-1

CDR3nt: TGTGCCAGTAGGTTGGGGGGCGCGGATGAGCAGTTCTTC
CDR3aa: CASRLGGADEQFF
v_gene: TRBV19
d_gene: NA
abundance: NA
j_gene: TRBJ2-1

CDR3nt: TGTGCCAGCAGCCGGGGACTAGCGGGAGCTGGGCAGTACTTC
CDR3aa: CASSRGLAGAGQYF
v_gene: TRBV5-6
d_gene: TRBD2
abundance: NA
j_gene: TRBJ2-7

CDR3nt: TGTGCCAGCAGCTTAGCGTATGGGACAACCAATTACGAGCAGTACTTC
CDR3aa: CASSLAYGTTNYEQYF
v_gene: TRBV7-9
d_gene: NA
abundance: NA
j_gene: TRBJ2-7

CDR3nt: TGCGCCAGCAGCTTGGTGCCTAGCGGGTTCAGCTCCTACGAGCAGTACTTC
CDR3aa: CASSLVPSGFSSYEQYF
v_gene: TRBV5-1
d_gene: TRBD2
abundance: NA
j_gene: TRBJ2-7

CDR3nt: TGTGCCAGCAGCCCCGGCCGTCTCAATGAGCAGTTCTTC
CDR3aa: CASSPGRLNEQFF
v_gene: TRBV5-6
d_gene: NA
abundance: NA
j_gene: TRBJ2-1

CDR3nt: TGTGCCACCTCAGGGGCGGCTTATGGCTACACCTTC
CDR3aa: CATSGAAYGYTF
v_gene: TRBV15
d_gene: NA
abundance: NA
j_gene: TRBJ1-2

CDR3nt: TGCGCCAGCGGGACCTCCTTAGGGAACACCGGGGAGCTGTTTTTT
CDR3aa: CASGTSLGNTGELFF
v_gene: TRBV10-1
d_gene: NA
abundance: NA
j_gene: TRBJ2-2

CDR3nt: TGTGCCAGCAGCTTAGCGCTCCACGCCGGGGAGCTGTTTTTT
CDR3aa: CASSLALHAGELFF
v_gene: TRBV13
d_gene: NA
abundance: NA
j_gene: TRBJ2-2

CDR3nt: TGTGCCACTCATGAGTCCTACGAGCAGTACTTC
CDR3aa: CATHESYEQYF
v_gene: TRBV6-5
d_gene: NA
abundance: once
j_gene: TRBJ2-7

CDR3nt: TGTGCCAGCAGCCCAGGTCCCCCCAACACCGGGGAGCTGTTTTTT
CDR3aa: CASSPGPPNTGELFF
v_gene: TRBV6-1
d_gene: NA
abundance: NA
j_gene: TRBJ2-2

CDR3nt: TGTGCCAGCAGCTTCGCTAGACAGGGGGCTTATGAGCAGTACTTC
CDR3aa: CASSFARQGAYEQYF
v_gene: TRBV7-2
d_gene: TRBD1
abundance: NA
j_gene: TRBJ2-7

CDR3nt: TGTGCCAGCAGCGAGCCGACAGGCACTGGAAACACCATATATTTT
CDR3aa: CASSEPTGTGNTIYF
v_gene: TRBV7-9
d_gene: NA
abundance: NA
j_gene: TRBJ1-3

CDR3nt: TGTGCCAGCAGCTTAAGAAAAGGACAGGGGACGACCGGGGAGCTGTTTTTT
CDR3aa: CASSLRKGQGTTGELFF
v_gene: TRBV11-2
d_gene: TRBD1
abundance: NA
j_gene: TRBJ2-2

CDR3nt: TGTGCCAGCAGTTCCGGGACAGCCTTCTCCAATGAGCAGTTCTTC
CDR3aa: CASSSGTAFSNEQFF
v_gene: TRBV28
d_gene: TRBD1
abundance: NA
j_gene: TRBJ2-1

CDR3nt: TGCAGCGTTGTCAGCGGGGGGACCTCTATGCAGCAGTTCTTC
CDR3aa: CSVVSGGTSMQQFF
v_gene: TRBV29-1
d_gene: TRBD2
abundance: NA
j_gene: TRBJ2-1

CDR3nt: TGTGCCAGCCATCGGGACTCAGGGGGCGCAGAGACCCAGTACTTC
CDR3aa: CASHRDSGGAETQYF
v_gene: TRBV6-1
d_gene: TRBD1
abundance: NA
j_gene: TRBJ2-5

CDR3nt: TGTGCCAGCAGTCAATATCAGCCCCAGCATTTT
CDR3aa: CASSQYQPQHF
v_gene: TRBV28
d_gene: NA
abundance: few
j_gene: TRBJ1-5

CDR3nt: TGTGCCACCCGGGGGCGACAGCTCTACAATGAGCAGTTCTTC
CDR3aa: CATRGRQLYNEQFF
v_gene: TRBV10-3
d_gene: NA
abundance: few
j_gene: TRBJ2-1

CDR3nt: TGTGCCAGCAGCGTATCTTCCTCCCAGTACCAAGAGACCCAGTACTTC
CDR3aa: CASSVSSSQYQETQYF
v_gene: TRBV9
d_gene: NA
abundance: NA
j_gene: TRBJ2-5

CDR3nt: TGCGCCAGCAGCCCCACCATAGGAGGCGAGCAGTACTTC
CDR3aa: CASSPTIGGEQYF
v_gene: TRBV4-3
d_gene: NA
abundance: NA
j_gene: TRBJ2-7

CDR3nt: TGTGCCAGCAGTTTAATCGGGCAGCCCCAGCATTTT
CDR3aa: CASSLIGQPQHF
v_gene: TRBV28
d_gene: NA
abundance: once
j_gene: TRBJ1-5

CDR3nt: TGTGCCAGCAGGTCACCGGGACGATACGAGCAGTACTTC
CDR3aa: CASRSPGRYEQYF
v_gene: TRBV6-5
d_gene: NA
abundance: NA
j_gene: TRBJ2-7

CDR3nt: TGTGCCAGCCAGACAGGCCGGGCTCACTACGAGCAGTACTTC
CDR3aa: CASQTGRAHYEQYF
v_gene: TRBV6-5
d_gene: NA
abundance: few
j_gene: TRBJ2-7

CDR3nt: TGCGCCAGCAGCCAAGATCCCTACCTCGGGGAGCAGTTCTTC
CDR3aa: CASSQDPYLGEQFF
v_gene: TRBV4-1
d_gene: NA
abundance: NA
j_gene: TRBJ2-1

CDR3nt: TGTGCCAGCAGCCAAGTGACCTCGAACTCCTACGAGCAGTACTTC
CDR3aa: CASSQVTSNSYEQYF
v_gene: TRBV4-2
d_gene: NA
abundance: NA
j_gene: TRBJ2-7

CDR3nt: TGTGCCAGCAGTGTGGATCAGGGCATACGTGAGCAGTTCTTC
CDR3aa: CASSVDQGIREQFF
v_gene: TRBV6-4
d_gene: NA
abundance: NA
j_gene: TRBJ2-1

CDR3nt: TGCGCCAGCAGCCCAAGACAGGGATCCCTATATGGCTACACCTTC
CDR3aa: CASSPRQGSLYGYTF
v_gene: TRBV5-1
d_gene: TRBD1
abundance: NA
j_gene: TRBJ1-2

CDR3nt: TGTGCCAGCAGCGCCGACGGGACGTTCTCTGGAAACACCATATATTTT
CDR3aa: CASSADGTFSGNTIYF
v_gene: TRBV5-4
d_gene: NA
abundance: NA
j_gene: TRBJ1-3